The clone carrying this TCR beta chain was counted ten times or more. Its antigen is not known. The germline V and J ends were trimmed by 7 bases and 0 bases, with 9 bases remaining between them. The CDR3 length is 13 residues. Germline V CDR1 and CDR2: SGHTA, FQGNSA. The data were obtained in a study of T cell repertoires in cytomegalovirus infection. From the reads, TCRdb called clonotypes with MiXCR, one entry per CDR3 protein. The table has 200,000 to 300,000 distinct CDR3 sequences, over 9% seen once. Study results and limitations: HLA-C-restricted CMV-specific TCR beta clonotypes were dominant in the ex vivo response.

Sequencing was carried out using PBMCs. This TCR came from a human donor in good health (CMV status not recorded). Some clones in this sample may be carry-over from other donors' samples. This rearrangement joins TRBV7-2 to TRBJ1-1; D not resolved. Here the CDR3 DNA reads TGTGCCAGCACGCAGGAGATGAACACTGAAGCTTTCTTT. Its translation: CASTQEMNTEAFF.